Reported below is one T cell receptor beta chain. Germline V gives CDR1 MRHNA, CDR2 SNTAGT. The length of the CDR3 is 16 residues. After removal of 0 bases from V and 2 bases from J, the junction contained 0 bases not matched to a gene. The data were taken from a study of shared clonotypes between healthy human individuals. The method was immunoSEQ multiplex PCR; TCRdb's version includes in-frame clones alone and lacks a portion of them. Found here are approximately 2,000,000 clones, under 95% of them singletons; the top ten hold approximately 0.41%. This TCR was recovered from a man aged 18 to 30 in good health. Some clones in this sample may be carry-over from other donors' samples. This chain uses TRBV6-4 with TRBJ2-1, with 11 bases lining up with TRBD2. The source material was naive CD4+ T cells from PBMCs. Stated subset: CD45RA+ positively selected. The chain's CDR3 is CASSDSSGRAYNEQFF. As DNA, the CDR3 is TGTGCCAGCAGTGACTCTAGCGGGAGGGCCTACAATGAGCAGTTCTTC.